Listed below are T cell receptor beta chains from one sample, sequenced in a study of T cell repertoires in cytomegalovirus infection. TCRdb passed the reads through MiXCR, listing each CDR3 protein once. The sample lists hundreds of thousands of distinct CDR3 sequences; approximately 18% were seen once. The sequenced material came from PBMCs. All receptors come from a human donor in good health (CMV status not recorded). Some clones in this sample may be carry-over from other donors' samples. Both conserved end residues are part of each CDR3. The order of the fields is D gene, J gene, clone size, V gene, CDR3 protein, CDR3 DNA. A D gene is named only where the DNA matches it firmly. Rows may omit the clone size; those that give it use once, few, many or a size class.

TRBD2 TRBJ2-2 many TRBV4-2 CASSPGGERGAGELFF TGTGCCAGCAGCCCGGGGGGGGAGCGGGGGGCCGGGGAGCTGTTTTTT
TRBD2 TRBJ2-3 - TRBV28 CASSSPLAGDTQYF TGTGCCAGCAGTTCCCCTCTAGCGGGAGATACGCAGTATTTT
- TRBJ2-3 few TRBV6-2/TRBV6-3 CASSYHIAQVTDTQYF TGTGCCAGCAGTTATCACATAGCGCAGGTCACAGATACGCAGTATTTT
- TRBJ1-1 few TRBV11-2 CASSLGPGSPSEAFF TGTGCCAGCAGCTTAGGACCGGGGTCGCCTTCTGAAGCTTTCTTT
- TRBJ1-2 few TRBV29-1 CSVEGADYGYTF TGCAGCGTTGAAGGGGCAGATTATGGCTACACCTTC
- TRBJ1-1 few TRBV7-9 CASSHGRRGSGTEAFF TGTGCCAGCAGCCATGGGAGGAGGGGATCGGGCACTGAAGCTTTCTTT
TRBD2 TRBJ2-5 once TRBV20-1 CSAVDRGGETQYF TGCAGTGCCGTCGATCGGGGGGGGGAGACCCAGTACTTC
TRBD2 TRBJ2-1 many TRBV7-8 CASSGRLAGFSYNEQFF TGTGCCAGCAGCGGACGACTAGCGGGCTTCTCCTACAATGAGCAGTTCTTC
TRBD1 TRBJ2-1 few TRBV14 CASSPWTGYNEQFF TGTGCCAGCAGCCCCTGGACAGGCTACAATGAGCAGTTCTTC
- TRBJ2-3 many TRBV7-9 CASSFSAHTDTQYF TGTGCCAGCAGCTTCTCCGCTCACACAGATACGCAGTATTTT
TRBD1 TRBJ2-7 many TRBV7-2 CASSLARQGVLAYEQYF TGTGCCAGCAGCTTAGCGCGGCAGGGGGTATTGGCCTACGAGCAGTACTTC
TRBD1 TRBJ2-1 - TRBV12-3/TRBV12-4 CASSQTGIEQFF TGTGCCAGCAGTCAGACAGGGATTGAGCAGTTCTTC
TRBD2 TRBJ2-2 few TRBV20-1 CSARAFGSSSGGNTGELFF TGCAGTGCTAGGGCTTTCGGGTCTTCTAGCGGGGGAAACACCGGGGAGCTGTTTTTT
- TRBJ1-6 - TRBV5-1 CASSSGWSGDNSPLHF TGCGCCAGCAGCTCCGGATGGTCAGGTGATAATTCACCCCTCCACTTT
- TRBJ1-2 - TRBV28 CASGSGQRNYGYTF TGTGCCAGCGGGTCTGGACAGAGAAACTATGGCTACACCTTC
- TRBJ2-7 few TRBV27 CASSGQALYEQYF TGTGCCAGCAGTGGTCAGGCACTCTACGAGCAGTACTTC
- TRBJ1-6 many TRBV12-3/TRBV12-4 CASSLGEDPLHF TGTGCCAGCAGTTTAGGCGAGGATCCCCTCCACTTT
- TRBJ1-4 many TRBV7-2 CASSLSWINEKLFF TGTGCCAGCAGCTTGTCGTGGATTAATGAAAAACTGTTTTTT
TRBD1 TRBJ2-5 - TRBV20-1 CSAFQGAETQYF TGCAGTGCGTTCCAGGGGGCGGAGACCCAGTACTTC
TRBD2 TRBJ2-7 many TRBV6-2/TRBV6-3 CASSYPLSGGHVEQYF TGTGCCAGCAGTTACCCCCTCTCGGGAGGGCATGTCGAGCAGTACTTC
- TRBJ2-3 - TRBV6-2/TRBV6-3 CASSYTSQGTDTQYF TGTGCCAGCAGTTATACAAGCCAGGGAACAGATACGCAGTATTTT
TRBD1 TRBJ1-2 few TRBV20-1 CSASRTGAIYGYTF TGCAGTGCTAGCCGGACAGGGGCGATCTATGGCTACACCTTC
- TRBJ2-1 few TRBV5-1 CASSVDNNEQFF TGCGCCAGCAGCGTCGACAACAATGAGCAGTTCTTC
TRBD2 TRBJ2-1 few TRBV2 CASSSEAGAIGNEQFF TGTGCCAGCAGTTCAGAGGCGGGAGCGATAGGGAATGAGCAGTTCTTC
- TRBJ1-1 - TRBV11-2 CASSLAFRTNTEAFF TGTGCCAGCAGCTTAGCATTCAGGACGAACACTGAAGCTTTCTTT
- TRBJ2-2 few TRBV2 CASSMTGSTGELFF TGTGCCAGCAGCATGACAGGAAGCACCGGGGAGCTGTTTTTT
- TRBJ2-5 - TRBV7-6 CASSSLAPRGETQYF TGTGCCAGCAGCTCCCTCGCGCCGAGGGGAGAGACCCAGTACTTC
TRBD2 TRBJ2-5 many TRBV7-2 CASSPNLAGKETQYF TGTGCCAGCAGCCCCAACCTAGCGGGGAAAGAGACCCAGTACTTC
- TRBJ1-5 - TRBV7-8 CASSSLPHSNQPQHF TGTGCCAGCAGCTCCCTCCCTCATAGCAATCAGCCCCAGCATTTT
- TRBJ1-5 - TRBV28 CASSPPKGWGQPQHF TGTGCCAGCAGTCCCCCCAAGGGGTGGGGTCAGCCCCAGCATTTT
TRBD1 TRBJ2-1 few TRBV7-7 CASSLMQGADEQFF TGTGCCAGCAGCTTAATGCAGGGGGCGGATGAGCAGTTCTTC
- TRBJ2-1 few TRBV20-1 CSAVHRDAGTVLGDNEQFF TGCAGTGCCGTACACCGGGACGCAGGGACTGTTCTCGGGGACAATGAGCAGTTCTTC
- TRBJ1-3 many TRBV7-2 CASSLEGVGNTIYF TGTGCCAGCAGCTTAGAGGGGGTCGGAAACACCATATATTTT
TRBD1 TRBJ2-5 - TRBV3-1 CASSQEISRTGEYF TGTGCCAGCAGCCAAGAAATTTCTAGGACAGGGGAGTACTTC
- TRBJ2-4 many TRBV6-1 CASSERKYPLPKNIQYF TGTGCCAGCAGTGAACGCAAGTATCCCCTGCCCAAAAACATTCAGTACTTC
- TRBJ1-1 many TRBV7-2 CASSLAGLDTEAFF TGTGCCAGCAGCTTAGCAGGATTGGACACTGAAGCTTTCTTT
- TRBJ1-2 few TRBV7-6 CASSLAAGVGYTF TGTGCCAGCAGCTTAGCGGCAGGGGTAGGCTACACCTTC
- TRBJ2-5 many TRBV7-2 CASSVGPQETQYF TGTGCCAGCAGCGTAGGGCCCCAAGAGACCCAGTACTTC
TRBD1 TRBJ1-1 few TRBV5-4 CASTRTGGIAEAFF TGTGCCAGCACCAGGACAGGGGGTATCGCTGAAGCTTTCTTT
TRBD1 TRBJ2-7 - TRBV12-3/TRBV12-4 CASVQGTGVLDEQYF TGTGCCAGTGTTCAAGGGACAGGTGTTCTCGACGAGCAGTACTTC
- TRBJ2-5 few TRBV6-2/TRBV6-3 CASSYTGAQYF TGTGCCAGCAGTTACACCGGGGCCCAGTACTTC
- TRBJ2-3 few TRBV2 CASSLPRDTSTDTQYF TGTGCCAGCAGTCTCCCTCGGGATACTAGCACAGATACGCAGTATTTT
- TRBJ2-2 few TRBV4-1 CASSPKGNTGELFF TGCGCCAGCAGCCCCAAGGGAAACACCGGGGAGCTGTTTTTT
- TRBJ2-5 - TRBV14 CASSQFGETQYF TGTGCCAGCAGCCAGTTCGGGGAGACCCAGTACTTC
TRBD2 TRBJ2-1 - TRBV6-1 CASKASGYNEQFF TGTGCCAGCAAGGCTAGCGGATACAATGAGCAGTTCTTC
TRBD2 TRBJ2-7 many TRBV7-8 CASSLELAGGIYEQYF TGTGCCAGCAGCTTAGAACTAGCGGGAGGGATATACGAGCAGTACTTC
- TRBJ1-1 - TRBV30 CAWSVTSNTEAFF TGTGCCTGGAGTGTAACGTCGAACACTGAAGCTTTCTTT
TRBD1 TRBJ1-2 many TRBV7-2 CASSPDRADGYTF TGTGCCAGCAGCCCGGACAGGGCGGATGGCTACACCTTC
TRBD1 TRBJ2-1 many TRBV5-6 CASSTGQGAAGTSSYNEQFF TGTGCCAGCAGCACAGGACAGGGGGCGGCGGGTACGAGCTCCTACAATGAGCAGTTCTTC
TRBD1 TRBJ1-6 - TRBV28 CASSLGLDRPLNSPLHF TGTGCCAGCAGTCTAGGACTGGACAGGCCGTTAAATTCACCCCTCCACTTT
- TRBJ2-7 many TRBV4-1 CASSQKGGVPEQYF TGCGCCAGCAGCCAAAAGGGGGGGGTGCCCGAGCAGTACTTC